The subject of this entry is one T cell receptor beta chain. No antigen is known for it. Relative to the germline gene, one junction end is altered; a read error may explain this. The sample comes from a study of blood T cells in healthy people across ages. General study findings and limits: There was no known CMV status for donors, so expanded clonotype changes were possibly confounded. Older age went with lower TCR beta diversity per million T cells, in a roughly linear way.

The CDR3 runs to 13 residues. Germline V gene data show CDR1 as ENHRY and CDR2 as SYGVKD. Through a sample-barcoded 5' primer and a J-beta primer mix, a second PCR was run for roughly 7 to 12 cycles. TCRdb redid the calling of the 5' RACE reads with MiXCR, one entry per CDR3 protein. The sample has roughly 700,000 distinct CDR3 sequences, approximately 30% seen once. The specimen was blood. This sequence originates from a woman older than 75 in good health. This sequence joins TRBV10-3 and TRBJ2-2; D tentatively fits TRBD1 or TRBD2 (5 bases each). CDR3 sequence: CAITGSSTGEPFF. The DNA of the CDR3 is TGTGCCATCACAGGGTCGAGCACCGGGGAGCCGTTTTTT.